By sample share, the clone carrying this TCR beta chain is medium-sized. Antigen unknown. CDR1 and CDR2 from the germline V gene are MNHEY and SVGAGI. V lost 5 bases and J 4 bases, leaving 11 bases between the germline ends. The CDR3 extends over 14 amino acids. TRB rearrangements spanning V, D and J were amplified using mixed TRB-A/B primers. Each CDR3 protein gets one entry after TCRdb re-called the multiplex PCR reads with MiXCR. Of approximately 8,000 distinct CDR3 sequences listed, approximately 34% are singletons. The template was genomic DNA from peripheral blood, not RNA. These data belong to a study of T cell repertoires in aging, cancer and after chemotherapy. In the study overall: Roughly 8.9 million TCR reads were in the whole dataset.

Findings and limits, study-wide: In each cancer cohort, median generation probability increased across chemotherapy, suggesting thymic output rebounded.

This receptor was taken from a human donor in good health. The sequenced sample consisted of blood. The chain couples TRBV6-5 to TRBJ2-2; D ambiguous. The CDR3 sequence: CASSRATPTGELFF. The DNA of the CDR3 is TGTGCCAGCAGTAGGGCGACGCCCACCGGGGAGCTGTTTTTT.